This entry concerns a single TCR beta chain. Its antigen is unidentified. Sequencing targeted expressed TCRB transcripts, as all isolated RNA had been reverse transcribed. Assay used: immunoSEQ multiplex PCR; TCRdb lists only in-frame clones, some missing. Here the sample spans some 70,000 clones, 49% being singletons. This specimen comes from a study of beta chain features in type 1 diabetes. Study-level findings and limits: A moderate, significant TCRB CDR3 shortening appeared in type 1 diabetes across four CD4+ subsets. Sequencing the cDNA could make cells with high TCR expression show up more than they should. Any HLA type influence on TCRB rearrangement was left unresolved here.

V trimming: 5 bases; J trimming: 3 bases; junction bases outside the gene matches: 8. Germline V gives CDR1 SGHAT, CDR2 FQNNGV. The CDR3 is 15 residues long. The sequencing input was central memory CD4+ T cells from blood. The rearrangement links TRBV11-2 to TRBJ2-7; the match to TRBD1 covers 9 bases. This receptor was taken from a man under 40 with type 1 diabetes. The CDR3: CASSREGTGLYEQYF. For the CDR3, the DNA is TGTGCCAGCAGCCGGGAAGGGACAGGGCTCTACGAGCAGTACTTC.